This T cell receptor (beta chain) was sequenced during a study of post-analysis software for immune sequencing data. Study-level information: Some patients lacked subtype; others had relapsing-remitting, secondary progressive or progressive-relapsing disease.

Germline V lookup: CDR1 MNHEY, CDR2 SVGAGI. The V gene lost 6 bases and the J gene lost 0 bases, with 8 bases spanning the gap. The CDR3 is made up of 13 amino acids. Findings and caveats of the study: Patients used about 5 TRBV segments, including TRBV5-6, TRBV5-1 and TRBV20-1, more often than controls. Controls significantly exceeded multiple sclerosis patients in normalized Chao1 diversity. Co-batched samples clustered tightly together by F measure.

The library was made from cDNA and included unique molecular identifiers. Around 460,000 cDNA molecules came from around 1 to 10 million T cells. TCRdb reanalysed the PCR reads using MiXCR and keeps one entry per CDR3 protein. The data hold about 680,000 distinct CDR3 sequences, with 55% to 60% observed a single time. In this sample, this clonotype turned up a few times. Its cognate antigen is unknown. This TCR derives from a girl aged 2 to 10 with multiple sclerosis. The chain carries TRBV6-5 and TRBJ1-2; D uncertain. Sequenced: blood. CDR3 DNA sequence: TGTGCCAGCAGAGGCTCAGCTAACTATGGCTACACCTTC. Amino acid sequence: CASRGSANYGYTF.